The 15 T cell receptor beta chains given below trace back to one sample, sequenced in a study of blood T cells in healthy people across ages (dated by TCRdb to between 2015 and 2017). Library preparation was by 5' RACE. The data were produced on an Illumina HiSeq 2500. A second PCR of about 6 to 12 cycles was run with a J-beta primer mix and a sample-barcoded 5' primer. Clones were called with MiXCR by TCRdb after fastp trimmed the public reads at Q25, and only in-frame beta chains were retained. CDR3 protein duplicates are merged, each entry listing the most common genes and DNA. This sample holds some 710,000 distinct CDR3 sequences; around 50% were observed only once. The ten largest clones represent approximately 18% of the sample. Material for sequencing was blood. These receptors all come from a man older than 75 in good health.

This clonotype was counted only a few times. This chain joins TRBV29-1 and TRBJ1-2; D is undetermined. Germline CDR1 reads SQVTM; CDR2 reads ANQGSEA. V was clipped by 4 bases and J by 7 bases, with 7 bases between them. This CDR3 comprises 10 residues. Written as DNA, the CDR3 is TGCAGCGTTGTATTGGGTGGCTACACCTTC. It is translated as CSVVLGGYTF.

This clonotype was seen a handful of times. This rearrangement joins TRBV20-1 to TRBJ2-5; 13 nucleotides align to TRBD2. Germline CDR1 reads DFQATT; CDR2 reads SNEGSKA (reference sequence). The CDR3 has 22 amino acids. The V and J ends lost 5 bases and 1 base, in that order; junction bases with no gene match: 25. The CDR3 coding sequence is TGCAGTGCTCAAAAGCCGGACAGGGGGTTACTAGCGGGAGGGCTGACCCAAGAGACCCAGTACTTC. It is translated as CSAQKPDRGLLAGGLTQETQYF.

This clonotype was detected only a few times. The V call is TRBV29-1, the J call TRBJ2-3, with 7 positions matching TRBD2. CDR3 length: 10 residues. The germline V gene has CDR1 SQVTM and CDR2 ANQGSEA. CDR3 DNA sequence: TGCAGGGACGGGGGGACTGCGCAGTATTTT. Encoded protein: CRDGGTAQYF.

Of note for this clonotype: Germline is not matched at one junction end, which may reflect a read error. The chain has TRBV7-3 and TRBJ1-1, with D unclear. Germline-derived CDR1 and CDR2 are SGHTA and FQGTGA. This CDR3 spans 16 amino acids. As DNA, the CDR3 is TGTGCCAGCAGCTTACGGGCGCATGGCATGAACAATGAAGCTTTCTTT. It codes for CASSLRAHGMNNEAFF.

This clonotype turned up a few times. V gene TRBV27 combines with J gene TRBJ2-7; TRBD2 matches 11 bases. The ends lost 5 bases at V and 3 bases at J; junction bases unmatched: 3. CDR1 MNHEY and CDR2 SMNVEV come from the germline V gene (reference sequence). This CDR3 spans 14 amino acids. The CDR3, as DNA: TGTGCCAGCAGTGTTAGCGGGAGGGACTACGAGCAGTACTTC. Residues: CASSVSGRDYEQYF.

This clonotype was seen ten or more times. The genes are TRBV29-1 and TRBJ2-1, with 7 bases fitting TRBD2. The CDR3 covers 15 residues. Trimming at V came to 0 bases and at J to 10 bases, leaving 12 bases not matched to a gene. The germline V gene encodes CDR1 SQVTM and CDR2 ANQGSEA. The CDR3 spells CSVEDLAGLPREQFF. In nucleotides, the CDR3 is TGCAGCGTTGAAGATCTTGCGGGACTACCCAGGGAGCAGTTCTTC.

This clonotype was counted only a few times. The J gene is TRBJ2-7, the V gene TRBV7-2; TRBD1 aligns across 12 bases. CDR3 size: 15 residues. Germline V gene sequence: CDR1 SGHTA, CDR2 FQGNSA. V gave up 4 bases and J gave up 7 bases; unmatched junction bases: 8. CDR3 sequence: CASSSGQGAYNEQYF. As DNA, the CDR3 is TGTGCCAGCAGCTCGGGACAGGGGGCTTACAATGAGCAGTACTTC.

The V gene is TRBV7-9, the J gene TRBJ2-1, with D tentatively TRBD1 or TRBD2 (5 bases each). The J call may be incorrect, as the DNA end agrees better with TRBJ2-7. Germline lookup yields CDR1 SEHNR and CDR2 FQNEAQ (reference sequence). The CDR3 contains 16 residues. CDR3 DNA sequence: TGTGCCAGCAGCTTAGGAGGGGCAGGAGAATACAATGAGCAGTACTTC. Protein: CASSLGGAGEYNEQYF.

V is TRBV5-1 and J is TRBJ2-7; TRBD1 aligns across 12 bases. Per the germline V gene, CDR1 is SGHRS and CDR2 is YFSETQ. V gave up 4 bases and J gave up 1 base; unmatched junction bases: 6. This CDR3 comprises 16 residues. CDR3 sequence reads: CASSMGQGAKSYEQYF. Here the CDR3 DNA reads TGCGCCAGCAGCATGGGACAGGGGGCGAAATCCTACGAGCAGTACTTC.

This clonotype came up once. The CDR3 nucleotides are TGTGCCAGCAGTGAATGGCTAGCAGCTAGCACAGATACGCAGTATTTT. Residues: CASSEWLAASTDTQYF. The V and J genes are TRBV6-1 and TRBJ2-3, with D perhaps TRBD2 (5 bases). Germline V gene sequence: CDR1 MNHNS, CDR2 SASEGT. The V gene lost 2 bases and the J gene lost 0 bases, with 12 bases spanning the gap. CDR3 length: 16 residues.

On this clonotype itself: A much larger clone lies a single base off, so this may be a read error. The chain uses TRBV3-1 and TRBJ2-5, with D maybe TRBD2 (6 bases). The CDR3 consists of 13 residues. Germline CDR1 reads LGHDT; CDR2 reads YNNKEL (reference sequence). CDR3 residues: CVSRTWEEETQYF. As DNA, the CDR3 is TGTGTCAGCAGGACCTGGGAGGAAGAGACCCAGTACTTC.

The chain combines TRBV9 with TRBJ2-2, with no clear D. V was trimmed by 4 bases and J by 5 bases, leaving 12 bases between them. The germline gives CDR1 SGDLS, CDR2 YYNGEE. There are 14 residues in the CDR3. For the CDR3, the DNA is TGTGCCAGCAGCCCCCGAGCTGAAACCGGGGAGCTGTTTTTT. Translation gives CASSPRAETGELFF.

J is TRBJ2-6 and V is TRBV7-3; the match to TRBD1 covers 7 bases. The germline V gene has CDR1 SGHTA and CDR2 FQGTGA. The trim removed 6 bases at V and 3 bases at J, leaving 11 bases unmatched. The CDR3 consists of 17 residues. The CDR3 reads CASRVTGATLGANVLTF. CDR3 in DNA: TGTGCCAGCAGGGTAACAGGGGCCACACTTGGGGCCAACGTCCTGACTTTC.

Worth noting for this clonotype: A much larger clone differs by one base, so this may be a read error. The chain employs TRBV9 and TRBJ2-3, with D unclear. Per germline, CDR1 SGDLS and CDR2 YYNGEE. The CDR3 runs to 13 residues. The CDR3 protein is CASSVTPTATQYF. In DNA form, the CDR3 reads TGTGCCAGCAGCGTAACCCCCACAGCTACGCAGTATTTT.

This clonotype has a handful of counts. The chain joins TRBV5-6 to TRBJ2-7, with no clear D. CDR1 and CDR2 (germline): SGHDT, YYEEEE. The CDR3 is 13 amino acids. V was clipped by 3 bases and J by 0 bases, with 7 bases between them. CDR3 protein: CASSSSNSYEQYF. CDR3 nucleotide sequence: TGTGCCAGCAGCTCATCGAACTCCTACGAGCAGTACTTC.